The clone carrying this T cell receptor (beta chain) was seen only once. Its target is unknown. Germline V gene lookup returns CDR1 KGHSH and CDR2 LQKENI. After removal of 4 bases from V and 4 bases from J, the junction contained 6 bases not matched to a gene. This CDR3 has 14 amino acids. Sequenced by immunoSEQ multiplex PCR; TCRdb stores in-frame clones only, minus some. Of millions of clones in the sample, about 93% were seen once. The naive CD8 fraction comprised CD45RO-negative cells positively selected for CCR7 and excluded terminally differentiated effector memory CD45RA+ cells. Adults of Caucasian background living in Nashville, Tennessee made up all donors. These data come from a study of shared clonotypes between healthy human individuals. Study observations and caveats: Represented diversity (both genetic and exposure-history) was limited by the small number of donors.

This TCR derives from a man younger than 35 in good health. Some clones in this sample may be carry-over from other donors' samples. The chain links TRBV18 to TRBJ2-7; 8 nucleotides line up with TRBD1. Sequencing was carried out using naive CD8+ T cells from PBMCs. The CDR3 DNA reads TGTGCCAGCTCACAGACAGGGGTGGATTACGAGCAGTACTTC. Its protein is CASSQTGVDYEQYF. Full variable domain (rest looked up from reference TRBV18 and TRBJ2-7): NAGVMQNPRHLVRRRGQEARLRCSPMKGHSHVYWYRQLPEEGLKFMVYLQKENIIDESGMPKERFSAEFPKEGPSILRIQQVVRGDSAAYFCASSQTGVDYEQYFGPGTRLTVT.